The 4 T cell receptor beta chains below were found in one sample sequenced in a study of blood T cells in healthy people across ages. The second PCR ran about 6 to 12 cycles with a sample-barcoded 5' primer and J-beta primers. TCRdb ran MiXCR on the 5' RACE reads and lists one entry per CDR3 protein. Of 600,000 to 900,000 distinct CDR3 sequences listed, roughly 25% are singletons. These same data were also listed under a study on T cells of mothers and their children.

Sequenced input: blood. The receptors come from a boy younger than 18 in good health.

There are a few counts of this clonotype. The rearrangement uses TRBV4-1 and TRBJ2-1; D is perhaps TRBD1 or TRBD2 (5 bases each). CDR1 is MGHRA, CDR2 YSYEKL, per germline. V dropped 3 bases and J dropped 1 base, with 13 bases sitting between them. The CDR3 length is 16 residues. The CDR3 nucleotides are TGCGCCAGCAGCCAGGACCGGGACGGATCCTACAATGAGCAGTTCTTC. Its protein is CASSQDRDGSYNEQFF.

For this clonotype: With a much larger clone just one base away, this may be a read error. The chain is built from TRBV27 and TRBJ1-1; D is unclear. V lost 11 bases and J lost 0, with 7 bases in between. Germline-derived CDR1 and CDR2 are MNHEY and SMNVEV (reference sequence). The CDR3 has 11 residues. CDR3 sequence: CASWLNTEAFF. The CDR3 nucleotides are TGTGCCTCGTGGCTGAACACTGAAGCTTTCTTT.

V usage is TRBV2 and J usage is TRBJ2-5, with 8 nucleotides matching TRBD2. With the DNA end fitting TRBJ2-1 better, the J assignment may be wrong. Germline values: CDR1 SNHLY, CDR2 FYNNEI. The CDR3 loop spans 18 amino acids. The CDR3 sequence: CASSTPSSGGYDYNEQFF. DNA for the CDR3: TGTGCCAGCAGCACACCCTCCAGCGGGGGTTACGATTACAATGAGCAGTTCTTC.

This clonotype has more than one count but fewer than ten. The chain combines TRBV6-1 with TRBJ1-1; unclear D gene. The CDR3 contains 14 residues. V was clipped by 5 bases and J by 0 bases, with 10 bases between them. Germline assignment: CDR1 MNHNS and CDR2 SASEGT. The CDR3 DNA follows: TGTGCCAGCAGTCGCATTGGCATGAACACTGAAGCTTTCTTT. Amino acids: CASSRIGMNTEAFF.